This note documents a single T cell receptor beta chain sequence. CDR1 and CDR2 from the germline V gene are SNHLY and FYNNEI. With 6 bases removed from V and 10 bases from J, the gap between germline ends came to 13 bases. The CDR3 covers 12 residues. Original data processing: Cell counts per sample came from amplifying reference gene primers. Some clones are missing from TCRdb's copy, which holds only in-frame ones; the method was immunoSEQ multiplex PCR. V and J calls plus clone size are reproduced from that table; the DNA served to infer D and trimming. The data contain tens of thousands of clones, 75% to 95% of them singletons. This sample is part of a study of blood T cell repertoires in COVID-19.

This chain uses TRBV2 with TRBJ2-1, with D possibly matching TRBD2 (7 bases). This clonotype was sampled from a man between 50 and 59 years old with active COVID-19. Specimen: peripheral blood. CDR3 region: CASRPQGGEQFF. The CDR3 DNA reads TGTGCCAGCAGGCCACAGGGAGGGGAGCAGTTCTTC.